The entry below gives a single TCR beta chain sequence along with its context. TCRdb reprocessed the RT-PCR reads via MiXCR and lists one record per CDR3 protein. The table shows about 780,000 distinct CDR3 sequences, with roughly 20% occurring only once. These data originate in a study of response to subunit inactivated influenza vaccine. The receptor was derived from a man aged 50 to 59 who received an inactivated influenza vaccine. Sequencing was performed on PBMCs from blood, taken more than 4 days after vaccination.

The CDR3 sequence: CASSQDLSAGGYNEQFF. The CDR3 coding sequence is TGTGCCAGCAGCCAAGATTTATCAGCGGGAGGGTACAATGAGCAGTTCTTC. V usage is TRBV4-2 and J usage is TRBJ2-1, with 10 bases lining up with TRBD2. With V trimmed by 0 bases and J by 4 bases, 6 bases remained unmatched. The CDR3 covers 17 residues. Germline CDR1 is LGHNA and CDR2 is YNFKEQ.